The present entry profiles one TCR beta chain with its context. The antigen is unknown. These data come from a study of beta chain features in type 1 diabetes. Findings and caveats of the study: Type 1 diabetes patients had TCRB CDR3s that were shorter (moderately but significantly so) in all four CD4+ subsets.

The study reverse transcribed the entire isolated RNA, so it sequenced expressed TCRB transcripts. Here immunoSEQ multiplex PCR was the method, and the copy in TCRdb shows in-frame clones only, minus some. The sample lists about 120,000 clones; 15% to 20% were seen once. The germline V gene has CDR1 SGHNT and CDR2 YYREEE (reference sequence). This CDR3 has 15 amino acids. Trimming pared 4 bases from V and 0 bases from J, leaving 12 bases between. The sequencing sample was made of central memory CD4+ T cells from blood. The clonotype comes from a man aged 18 to 29 with type 1 diabetes. The chain employs TRBV5-4 and TRBJ2-3; D may correspond to TRBD1 or TRBD2 (5 bases each). CDR3 bases: TGTGCCAGCAGCCGAGGGGTGGCTAGCACAGATACGCAGTATTTT. This encodes CASSRGVASTDTQYF.